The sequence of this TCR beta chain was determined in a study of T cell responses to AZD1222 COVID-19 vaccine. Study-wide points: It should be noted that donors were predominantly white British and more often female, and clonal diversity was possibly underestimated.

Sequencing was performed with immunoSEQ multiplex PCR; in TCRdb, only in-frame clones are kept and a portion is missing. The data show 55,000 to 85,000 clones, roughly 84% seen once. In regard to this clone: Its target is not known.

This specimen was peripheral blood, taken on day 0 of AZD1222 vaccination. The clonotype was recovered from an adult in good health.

CDR3 nucleotides: TGTGCCAGCAGTTACTCTTCCATGGGCGGATACGAGCAGTACTTC. Residues: CASSYSSMGGYEQYF. This chain joins TRBV6-5 and TRBJ2-7; no clear D gene. The germline V gene encodes CDR1 MNHEY and CDR2 SVGAGI. Trimming left V 0 bases short and J 4 bases short, with 13 bases between. There are 15 residues in the CDR3.